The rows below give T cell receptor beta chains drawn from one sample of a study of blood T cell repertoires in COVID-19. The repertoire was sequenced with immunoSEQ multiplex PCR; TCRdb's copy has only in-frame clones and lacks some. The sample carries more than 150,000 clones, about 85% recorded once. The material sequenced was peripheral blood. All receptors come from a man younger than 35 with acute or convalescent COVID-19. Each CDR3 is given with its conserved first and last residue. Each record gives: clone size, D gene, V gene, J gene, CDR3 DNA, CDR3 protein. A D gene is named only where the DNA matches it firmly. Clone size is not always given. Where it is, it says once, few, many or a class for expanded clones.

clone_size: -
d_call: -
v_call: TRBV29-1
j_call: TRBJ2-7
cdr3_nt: TGCAGCGTTGCTACGGACAACTACGAGCAGTACTTC
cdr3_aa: CSVATDNYEQYF

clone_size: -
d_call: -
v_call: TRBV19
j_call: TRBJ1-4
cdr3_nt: TGTGCCAGTAGTAGGAGAGAAAAACTGTTTTTT
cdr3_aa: CASSRREKLFF

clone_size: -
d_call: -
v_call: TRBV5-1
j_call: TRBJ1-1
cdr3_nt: TGCGCCAGCAGCTATCAGGGCTCTAGAGCCACTGAAGCTTTCTTT
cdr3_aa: CASSYQGSRATEAFF

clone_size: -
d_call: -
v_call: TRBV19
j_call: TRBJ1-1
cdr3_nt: TGTGCCAGTAGTGACTGGAGAGCTAACACTGAAGCTTTCTTT
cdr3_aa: CASSDWRANTEAFF

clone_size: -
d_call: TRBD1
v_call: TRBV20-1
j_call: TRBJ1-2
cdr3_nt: TGCAGTGCTAGTGGGCCCGACAGGGGGCGAAATGGCTACACCTTC
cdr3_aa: CSASGPDRGRNGYTF

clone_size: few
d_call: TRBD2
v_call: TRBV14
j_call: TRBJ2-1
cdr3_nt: TGTGCCAGCAGCCCCACGGTACTAGCGGGGGTCTACAATGAGCAGTTCTTC
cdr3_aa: CASSPTVLAGVYNEQFF

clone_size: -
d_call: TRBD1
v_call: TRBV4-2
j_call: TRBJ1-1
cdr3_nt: TGTGCCAGCAGCCCGGCGGGACAGGGTCATACTGAAGCTTTCTTT
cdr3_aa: CASSPAGQGHTEAFF

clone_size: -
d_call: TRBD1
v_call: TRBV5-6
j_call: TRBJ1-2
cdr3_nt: TGTGCCAGCAGCGTCCGGGACAGGGAAAATGGCTACACCTTC
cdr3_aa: CASSVRDRENGYTF

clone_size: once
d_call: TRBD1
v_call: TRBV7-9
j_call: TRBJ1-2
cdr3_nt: TGTGCCAGCAGCTGGACAGGGGATGGCTACACCTTC
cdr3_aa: CASSWTGDGYTF

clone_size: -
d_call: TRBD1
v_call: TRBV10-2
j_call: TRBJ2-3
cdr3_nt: TGCGCCAGCAGTGAGTCTCGGGACAGGGGCACAGATACGCAGTATTTT
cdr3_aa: CASSESRDRGTDTQYF

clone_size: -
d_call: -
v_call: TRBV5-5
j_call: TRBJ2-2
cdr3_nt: TGTGCCAGCAGCTTGGCCCCAGGGTCGGGCACCGGGGAGCTGTTTTTT
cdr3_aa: CASSLAPGSGTGELFF

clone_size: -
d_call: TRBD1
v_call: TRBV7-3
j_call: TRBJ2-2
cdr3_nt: TGTGCCAGCAGCCAGGGACAGGGGGGCACCGGGGAGCTGTTTTTT
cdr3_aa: CASSQGQGGTGELFF

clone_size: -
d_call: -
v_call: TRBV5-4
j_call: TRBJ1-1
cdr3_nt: TGTGCCAGCACCCCCGAAAGGGGGAACACTGAAGCTTTCTTT
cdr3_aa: CASTPERGNTEAFF

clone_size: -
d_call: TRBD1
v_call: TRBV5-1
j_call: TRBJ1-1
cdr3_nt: TGCGCCAGCAGCTTGGAGGCAGGGGGCACTGAAGCTTTCTTT
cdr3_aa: CASSLEAGGTEAFF

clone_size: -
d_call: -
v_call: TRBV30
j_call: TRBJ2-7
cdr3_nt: TGTGCCTGGAGCCAGAAGGGGATGGGGACTCAAGCCTACGAGCAGTACTTC
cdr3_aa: CAWSQKGMGTQAYEQYF

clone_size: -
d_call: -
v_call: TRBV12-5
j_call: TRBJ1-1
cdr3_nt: TGTGCTAGTGGTTTTTTCGGGTCGGCTCTCCTCACTGAAGCTTTCTTT
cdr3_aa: CASGFFGSALLTEAFF

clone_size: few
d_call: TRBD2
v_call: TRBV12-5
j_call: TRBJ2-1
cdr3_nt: TGTGCTAGTGGTTTGGTACTCGGCGGGGGGATAAATGAGCAGTTCTTC
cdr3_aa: CASGLVLGGGINEQFF

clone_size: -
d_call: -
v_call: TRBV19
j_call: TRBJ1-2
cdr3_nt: TGTGCCAGTAGTATAGCGCGCGCCGCAGGCTACACCTTC
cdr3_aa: CASSIARAAGYTF

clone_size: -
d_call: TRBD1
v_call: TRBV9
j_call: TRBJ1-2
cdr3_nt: TGTGCCAGCAGCGGGTTGGACAGGCCATATGGCTACACCTTC
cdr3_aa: CASSGLDRPYGYTF

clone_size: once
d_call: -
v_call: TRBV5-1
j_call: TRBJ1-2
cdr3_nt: TGCGCCAGCAGCTTGCGCACATCTAACTATGGCTACACCTTC
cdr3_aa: CASSLRTSNYGYTF

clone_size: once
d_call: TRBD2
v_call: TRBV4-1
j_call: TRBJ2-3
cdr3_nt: TGCGCCAGCAGCCAAGTCTCGAGCAGACTAGCTGGAGATACGCAGTATTTT
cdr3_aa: CASSQVSSRLAGDTQYF

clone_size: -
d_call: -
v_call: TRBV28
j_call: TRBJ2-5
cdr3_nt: TGTGCCAGCAGTTTAGTAGGGGAAGAGACCCAGTACTTC
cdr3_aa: CASSLVGEETQYF

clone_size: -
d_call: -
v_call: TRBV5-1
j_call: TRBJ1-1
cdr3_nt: TGCGCCAGCAGCTTGAGATCTGGGGGCGAAGGCACTGAAGCTTTCTTT
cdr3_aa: CASSLRSGGEGTEAFF

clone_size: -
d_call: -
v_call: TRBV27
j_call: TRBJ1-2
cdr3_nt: TGTGCCAGCAGTTCCAGGGGATACGGCTACACCTTC
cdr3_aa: CASSSRGYGYTF

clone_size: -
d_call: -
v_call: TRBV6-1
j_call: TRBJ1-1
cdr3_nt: TGTGCCAGCAGTGAAGCCACGGGGTACGGCACTGAAGCTTTCTTT
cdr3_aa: CASSEATGYGTEAFF

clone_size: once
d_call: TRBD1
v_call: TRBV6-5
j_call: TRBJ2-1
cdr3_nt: TGTGCCAGCAGTTCCCCGGGACAGGGGGCCAACAATGAGCAGTTCTTC
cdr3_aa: CASSSPGQGANNEQFF

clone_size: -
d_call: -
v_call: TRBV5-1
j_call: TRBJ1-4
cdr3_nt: TGCGCCAGCAGCCGAGACGGGGGGATAGGTGAAAAACTGTTTTTT
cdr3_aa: CASSRDGGIGEKLFF

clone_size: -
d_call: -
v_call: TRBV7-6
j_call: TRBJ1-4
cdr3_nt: TGTGCCAGCAGCTTAGCCCCGAGAGCAACTAATGAAAAACTGTTTTTT
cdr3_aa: CASSLAPRATNEKLFF

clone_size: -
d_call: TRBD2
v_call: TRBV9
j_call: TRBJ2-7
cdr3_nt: TGTGCCAGCAGCCCGGGGGGTTCCTACCACGAGCAGTACTTC
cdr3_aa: CASSPGGSYHEQYF

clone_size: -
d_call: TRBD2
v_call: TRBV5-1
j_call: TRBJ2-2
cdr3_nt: TGCGCCAGCAGCATAGGACTAGCGGGGGTGGACACCGGGGAGCTGTTTTTT
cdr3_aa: CASSIGLAGVDTGELFF

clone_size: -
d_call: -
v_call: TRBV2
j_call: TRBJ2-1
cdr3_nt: TGTGCCAGCAAGAGAATTAGGACAGACAATGAGCAGTTCTTC
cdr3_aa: CASKRIRTDNEQFF

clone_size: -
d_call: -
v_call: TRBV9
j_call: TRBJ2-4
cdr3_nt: TGTGCCAGCAGCGTTGGACTAGCCAAAAACATTCAGTACTTC
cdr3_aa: CASSVGLAKNIQYF

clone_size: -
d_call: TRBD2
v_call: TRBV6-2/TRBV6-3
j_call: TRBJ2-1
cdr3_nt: TGTGCCAGCAGTTACTCATTAGCGGGGGGGGCCAATGAGCAGTTCTTC
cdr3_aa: CASSYSLAGGANEQFF

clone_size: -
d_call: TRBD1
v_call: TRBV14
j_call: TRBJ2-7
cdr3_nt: TGTGCCAGCAGCCAAGATATAGGGGGCGCATACGAGCAGTACTTC
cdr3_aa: CASSQDIGGAYEQYF